The clone carrying this TCR beta chain appeared many times. Its antigen is as yet unknown. According to the study, TCR beta libraries were built with iRepertoire HTBI primers and CDR3-region Arm-PCR. Using its own MiXCR run on the multiplex PCR reads, TCRdb lists one record per CDR3 protein. The sample consists of some 400,000 distinct CDR3 sequences, around 14% of them appearing once. As for time point: newly diagnosed GD, antithyroid drugs for less than 3 months. Researchers made the TCR library from RNA that was extracted from PBMCs. The data were taken from a study of regulatory T cells in long-lasting Graves disease. General study points: Among persistent patients, a larger number of public clonotypes were shared (around 3,000) than among newly diagnosed patients (under 1,000).

V was clipped by 3 bases and J by 0 bases, with 14 bases between them. CDR3 length: 15 residues. Germline CDR1 reads DFQATT; CDR2 reads SNEGSKA (reference sequence). These data were also filed under a second study, of T cells in Graves' hyperthyroidism and ophthalmopathy. That publication notes: Ophthalmopathy could be told apart from stable hyperthyroidism with a 13 V-J model.

The sequence was collected from a woman aged 25-40 years with Graves disease. The chain is built from TRBV20-1 and TRBJ2-5, with D perhaps matching TRBD2 (6 bases). Specimen: peripheral blood mononuclear cells (PBMCs), collected at new diagnosis, from a patient treated with antithyroid drugs. The CDR3 nucleotides read TGCAGTGCTAGTCCTAGCGAGTGGTACCAAGAGACCCAGTACTTC. This gives the protein CSASPSEWYQETQYF.